This TCR beta chain was recovered during a study of T cell responses to AZD1222 COVID-19 vaccine. A remark on this clone: Its antigen is undetermined.

Study-wide results and caveats: White British donors predominated, females outnumbered males, and clonal diversity was possibly underestimated. Only six people who got AZD1222 tested seropositive at baseline. Vaccination with two AZD1222 doses was followed by a rise in Spike-specific TCR breadth and depth.

Assay: immunoSEQ multiplex PCR; the TCRdb copy retains only in-frame clones and omits some. The sample has about 150,000 clones, roughly nine tenths seen once. Doses given second, at about 4 or about 12 weeks, were pooled. The CDR3 consists of 15 residues. CDR1 and CDR2 (germline): SQVTM, ANQGSEA. Between the trimmed V and J ends, which lost 4 bases and 1 base, there was a span of 16 bases. The rearrangement uses TRBV29-1 and TRBJ2-5; D is tentatively TRBD1 or TRBD2 (5 bases each). The sample in question was peripheral blood, obtained 28 days after the second AZD1222 dose. This TCR was sampled from an adult who received the AZD1222 COVID-19 vaccine. The CDR3 reads CSVGRGGSFQETQYF. The CDR3 DNA follows: TGCAGCGTTGGACGGGGCGGATCATTCCAAGAGACCCAGTACTTC.